Sequencing of this T cell receptor beta chain was carried out in a study of CD8+ T cells in alopecia areata. Points from the study as a whole: The study also sequences resident alphabeta T cells of normal skin in scalp samples. In scalp and blood, many expanded lesional clones persisted during tofacitinib.

This CDR3 region has 13 residues. Germline-derived CDR1 and CDR2 are SGHTA and FQGNSA. Trimming shortened V by 2 bases and J by 4 bases, and 7 bases separated the two germline ends. RNA extraction and reverse transcription yielded cDNA as sequencing template. Sequencing used immunoSEQ multiplex PCR; TCRdb keeps in-frame clones, though not all of them. Seen here are fewer than 250,000 clones, roughly three fifths observed once, and the top ten hold approximately 1.4%. In regard to this clone: The antigen is unknown.

Treatment here: oral pan-JAK inhibitor, 5-10 mg twice daily. The study team obtained lesional scalp punch biopsies and peripheral blood from alopecia areata patients. Starting from PBMCs, sorting isolated CD4+ and CD8+ T cells. This TCR was sampled from a human donor with alopecia areata. The rearrangement joins TRBV7-2 to TRBJ2-3, with D uncertain. The sample consisted of CD4+ T cells sorted from blood, taken around week 49, from a patient treated with tofacitinib. CDR3 sequence: CASSLRASDTQYF. CDR3 DNA sequence: TGTGCCAGCAGCTTACGCGCGTCAGATACGCAGTATTTT. Supplemented by reference TRBV7-2 and TRBJ2-3, the full variable domain reads GAGVSQSPSNKVTEKGKDVELRCDPISGHTALYWYRQSLGQGLEFLIYFQGNSAPDKSGLPSDRFSAERTGGSVSTLTIQRTQQEDSAVYLCASSLRASDTQYFGPGTRLTVL.